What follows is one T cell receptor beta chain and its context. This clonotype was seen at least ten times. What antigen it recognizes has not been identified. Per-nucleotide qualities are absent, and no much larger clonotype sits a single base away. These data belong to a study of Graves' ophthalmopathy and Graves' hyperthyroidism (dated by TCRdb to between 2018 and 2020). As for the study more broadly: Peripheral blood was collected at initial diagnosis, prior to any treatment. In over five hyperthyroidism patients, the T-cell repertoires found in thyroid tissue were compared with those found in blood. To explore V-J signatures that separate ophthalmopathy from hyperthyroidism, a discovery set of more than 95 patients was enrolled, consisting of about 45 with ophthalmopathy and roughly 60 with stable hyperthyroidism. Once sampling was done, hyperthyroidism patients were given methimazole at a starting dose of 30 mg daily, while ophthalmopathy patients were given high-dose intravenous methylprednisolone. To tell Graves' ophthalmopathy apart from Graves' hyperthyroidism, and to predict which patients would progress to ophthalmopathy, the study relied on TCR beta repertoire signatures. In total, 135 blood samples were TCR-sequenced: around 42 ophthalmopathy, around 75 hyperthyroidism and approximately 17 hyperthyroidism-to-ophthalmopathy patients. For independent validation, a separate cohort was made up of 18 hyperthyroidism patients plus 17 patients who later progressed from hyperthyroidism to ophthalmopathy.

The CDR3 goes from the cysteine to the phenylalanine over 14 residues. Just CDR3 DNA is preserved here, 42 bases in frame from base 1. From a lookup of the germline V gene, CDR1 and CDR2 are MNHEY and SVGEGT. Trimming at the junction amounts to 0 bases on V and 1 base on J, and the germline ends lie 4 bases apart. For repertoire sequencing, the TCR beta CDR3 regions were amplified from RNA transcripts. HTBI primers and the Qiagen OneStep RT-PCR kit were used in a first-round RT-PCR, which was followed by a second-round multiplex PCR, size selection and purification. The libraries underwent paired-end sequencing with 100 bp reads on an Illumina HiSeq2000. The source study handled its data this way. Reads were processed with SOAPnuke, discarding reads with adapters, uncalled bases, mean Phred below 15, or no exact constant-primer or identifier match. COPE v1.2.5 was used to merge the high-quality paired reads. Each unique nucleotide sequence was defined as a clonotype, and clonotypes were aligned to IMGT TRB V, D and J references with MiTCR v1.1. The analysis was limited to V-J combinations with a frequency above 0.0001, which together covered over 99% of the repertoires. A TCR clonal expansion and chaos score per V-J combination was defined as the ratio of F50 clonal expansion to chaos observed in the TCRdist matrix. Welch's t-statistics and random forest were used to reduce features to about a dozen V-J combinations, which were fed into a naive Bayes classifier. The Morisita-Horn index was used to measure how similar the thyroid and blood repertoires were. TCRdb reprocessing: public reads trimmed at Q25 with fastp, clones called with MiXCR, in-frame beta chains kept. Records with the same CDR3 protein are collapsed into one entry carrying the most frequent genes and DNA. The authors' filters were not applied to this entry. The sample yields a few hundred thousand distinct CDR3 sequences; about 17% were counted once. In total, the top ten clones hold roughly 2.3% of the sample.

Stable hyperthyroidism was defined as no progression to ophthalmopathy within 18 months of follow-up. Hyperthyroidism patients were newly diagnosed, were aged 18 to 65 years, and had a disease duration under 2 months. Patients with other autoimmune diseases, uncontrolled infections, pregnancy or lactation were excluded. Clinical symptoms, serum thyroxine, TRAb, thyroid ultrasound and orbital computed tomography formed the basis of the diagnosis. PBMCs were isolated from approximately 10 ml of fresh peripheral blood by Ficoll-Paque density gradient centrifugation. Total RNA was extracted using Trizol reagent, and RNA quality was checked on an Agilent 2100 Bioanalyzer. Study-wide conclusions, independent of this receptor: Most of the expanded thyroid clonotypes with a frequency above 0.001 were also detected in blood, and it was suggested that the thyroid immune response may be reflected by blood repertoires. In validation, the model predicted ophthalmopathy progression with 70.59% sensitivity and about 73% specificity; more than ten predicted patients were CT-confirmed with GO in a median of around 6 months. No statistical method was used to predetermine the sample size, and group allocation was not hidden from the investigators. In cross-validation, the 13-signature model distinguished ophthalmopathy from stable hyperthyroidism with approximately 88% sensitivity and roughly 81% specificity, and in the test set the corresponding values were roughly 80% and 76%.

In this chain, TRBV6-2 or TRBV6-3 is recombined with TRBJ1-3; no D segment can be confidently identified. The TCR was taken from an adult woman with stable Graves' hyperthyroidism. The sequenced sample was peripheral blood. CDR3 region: CASSYSASGNTIYF. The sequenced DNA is TGTGCCAGCAGTTACTCGGCTTCTGGAAACACCATATATTTT.